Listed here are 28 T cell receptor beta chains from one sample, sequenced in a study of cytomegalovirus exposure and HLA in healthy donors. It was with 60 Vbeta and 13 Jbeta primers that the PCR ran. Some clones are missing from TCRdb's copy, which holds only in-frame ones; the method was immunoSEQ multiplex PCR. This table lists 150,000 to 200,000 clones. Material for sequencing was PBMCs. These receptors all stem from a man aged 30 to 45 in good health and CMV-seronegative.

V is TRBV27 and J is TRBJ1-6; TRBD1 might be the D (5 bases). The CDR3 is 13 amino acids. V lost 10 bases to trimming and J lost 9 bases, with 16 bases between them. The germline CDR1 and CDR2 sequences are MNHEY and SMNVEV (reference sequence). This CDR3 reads CATRWGLGSPLHF. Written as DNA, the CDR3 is TGTGCCACCCGATGGGGCTTAGGTTCACCCCTCCACTTT.

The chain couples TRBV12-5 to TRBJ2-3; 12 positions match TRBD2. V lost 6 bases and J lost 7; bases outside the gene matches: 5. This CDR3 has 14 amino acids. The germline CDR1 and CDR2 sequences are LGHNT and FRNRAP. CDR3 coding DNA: TGTGCTAGTGGGACTAGCGGGAGTGGGAATACGCAGTATTTT. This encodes CASGTSGSGNTQYF.

CDR3 DNA: TGTGCCAGCAGTGTATCACAGGGGGATGGCTACACCTTC. Translating gives CASSVSQGDGYTF. The chain combines TRBV2 with TRBJ1-2; 8 bases match TRBD1. After removal of 4 bases from V and 6 bases from J, the junction contained 4 bases not matched to a gene. The CDR3 length is 13 residues. Germline V lookup: CDR1 SNHLY, CDR2 FYNNEI.

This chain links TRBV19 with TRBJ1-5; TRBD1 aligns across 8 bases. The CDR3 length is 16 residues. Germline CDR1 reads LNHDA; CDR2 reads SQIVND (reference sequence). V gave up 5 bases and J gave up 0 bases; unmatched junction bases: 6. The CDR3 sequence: CASSVDRVYSNQPQHF. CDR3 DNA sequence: TGTGCCAGTAGTGTGGACAGGGTCTATAGCAATCAGCCCCAGCATTTT.

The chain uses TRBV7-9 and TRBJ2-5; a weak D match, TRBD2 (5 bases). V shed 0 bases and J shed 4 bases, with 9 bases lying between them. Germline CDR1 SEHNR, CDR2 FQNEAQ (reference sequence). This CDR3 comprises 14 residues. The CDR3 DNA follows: TGTGCCAGCAGCTTAGCGGGAGTCGGAGAGACCCAGTACTTC. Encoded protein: CASSLAGVGETQYF.

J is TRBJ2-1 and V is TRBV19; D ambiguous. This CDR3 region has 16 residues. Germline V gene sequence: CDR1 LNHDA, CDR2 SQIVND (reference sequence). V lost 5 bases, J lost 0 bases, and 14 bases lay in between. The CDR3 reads CASSSSGRSSYNEQFF. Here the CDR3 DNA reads TGTGCCAGTAGTTCATCAGGCAGAAGCTCCTACAATGAGCAGTTCTTC.

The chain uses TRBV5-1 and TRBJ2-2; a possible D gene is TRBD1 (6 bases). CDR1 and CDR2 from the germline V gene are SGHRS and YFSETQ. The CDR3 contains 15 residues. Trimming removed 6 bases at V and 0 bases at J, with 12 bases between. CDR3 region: CASTWTATNTGELFF. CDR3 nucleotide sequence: TGCGCCAGCACCTGGACAGCAACGAACACCGGGGAGCTGTTTTTT. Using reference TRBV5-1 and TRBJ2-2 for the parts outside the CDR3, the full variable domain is KAGVTQTPRYLIKTRGQQVTLSCSPISGHRSVSWYQQTPGQGLQFLFEYFSETQRNKGNFPGRFSGRQFSNSRSEMNVSTLELGDSALYLCASTWTATNTGELFFGEGSRLTVL.

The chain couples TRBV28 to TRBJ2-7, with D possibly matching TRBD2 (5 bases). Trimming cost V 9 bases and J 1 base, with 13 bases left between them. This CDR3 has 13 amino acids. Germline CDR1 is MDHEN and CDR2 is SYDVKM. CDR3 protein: CASFTRRSYEQYF. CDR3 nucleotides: TGTGCCAGTTTCACTAGAAGGTCCTACGAGCAGTACTTC. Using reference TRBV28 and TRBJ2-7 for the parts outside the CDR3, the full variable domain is DVKVTQSSRYLVKRTGEKVFLECVQDMDHENMFWYRQDPGLGLRLIYFSYDVKMKEKGDIPEGYSVSREKKERFSLILESASTNQTSMYLCASFTRRSYEQYFGPGTRLTVT.

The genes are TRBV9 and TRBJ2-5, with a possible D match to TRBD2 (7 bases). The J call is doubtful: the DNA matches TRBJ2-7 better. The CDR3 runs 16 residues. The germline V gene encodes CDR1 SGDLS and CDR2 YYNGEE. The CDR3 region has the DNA TGTGCCAGCAGCGTAGCTCCCACAGGGAGGGGGTACGAGCAGTACTTC. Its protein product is CASSVAPTGRGYEQYF.

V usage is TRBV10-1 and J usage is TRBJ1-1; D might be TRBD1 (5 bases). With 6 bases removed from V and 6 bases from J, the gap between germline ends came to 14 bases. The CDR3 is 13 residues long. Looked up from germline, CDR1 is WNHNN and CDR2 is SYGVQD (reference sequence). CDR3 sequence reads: CASSEPWGAEAFF. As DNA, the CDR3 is TGCGCCAGCAGCGAGCCGTGGGGCGCTGAAGCTTTCTTT.

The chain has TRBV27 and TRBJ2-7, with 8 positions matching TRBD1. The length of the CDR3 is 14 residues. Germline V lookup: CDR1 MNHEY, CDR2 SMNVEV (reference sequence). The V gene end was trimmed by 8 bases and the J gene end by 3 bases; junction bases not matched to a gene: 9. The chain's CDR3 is CASSPPGGLYEQYF. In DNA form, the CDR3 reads TGTGCCAGCTCCCCTCCAGGGGGCCTCTACGAGCAGTACTTC.

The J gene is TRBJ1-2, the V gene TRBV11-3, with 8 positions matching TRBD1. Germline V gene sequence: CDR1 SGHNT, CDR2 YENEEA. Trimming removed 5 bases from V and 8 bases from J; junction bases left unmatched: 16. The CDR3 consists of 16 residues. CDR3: CASSPIPGQGGWGYTF. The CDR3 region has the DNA TGTGCCAGCAGCCCCATACCAGGACAGGGTGGATGGGGCTACACCTTC. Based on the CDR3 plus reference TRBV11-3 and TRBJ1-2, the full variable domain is EAGVVQSPRYKIIEKKQPVAFWCNPISGHNTLYWYLQNLGQGPELLIRYENEEAVDDSQLPKDRFSAERLKGVDSTLKIQPAELGDSAVYLCASSPIPGQGGWGYTFGSGTRLTVV.

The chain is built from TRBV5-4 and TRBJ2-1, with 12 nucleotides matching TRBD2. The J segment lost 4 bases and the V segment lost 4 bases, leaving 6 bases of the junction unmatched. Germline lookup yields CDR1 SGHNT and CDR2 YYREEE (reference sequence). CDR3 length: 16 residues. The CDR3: CASSPLTSGSYNEQFF. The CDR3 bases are TGTGCCAGCAGCCCCCTGACTAGCGGGAGTTACAATGAGCAGTTCTTC. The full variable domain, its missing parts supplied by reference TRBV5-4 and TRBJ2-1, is ETGVTQSPTHLIKTRGQQVTLRCSSQSGHNTVSWYQQALGQGPQFIFQYYREEENGRGNFPPRFSGLQFPNYSSELNVNALELDDSALYLCASSPLTSGSYNEQFFGPGTRLTVL.

Here the CDR3 reads CASSTIAGDEQYF. The CDR3 region has the DNA TGTGCCAGCAGCACGATAGCGGGAGACGAGCAGTACTTC. The chain recombines TRBV7-3 with TRBJ2-7; 9 nucleotides agree with TRBD2. Trimming at V came to 5 bases and at J to 5 bases, leaving 4 bases not matched to a gene. Germline V gene data show CDR1 as SGHTA and CDR2 as FQGTGA. The CDR3 is 13 residues long.

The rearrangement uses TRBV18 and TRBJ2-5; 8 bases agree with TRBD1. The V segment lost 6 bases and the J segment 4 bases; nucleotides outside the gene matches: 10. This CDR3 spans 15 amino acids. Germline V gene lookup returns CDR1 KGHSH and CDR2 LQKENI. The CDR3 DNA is TGTGCCAGCTCTACCGACAGGGGAAGACGAGAGACCCAGTACTTC. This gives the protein CASSTDRGRRETQYF.

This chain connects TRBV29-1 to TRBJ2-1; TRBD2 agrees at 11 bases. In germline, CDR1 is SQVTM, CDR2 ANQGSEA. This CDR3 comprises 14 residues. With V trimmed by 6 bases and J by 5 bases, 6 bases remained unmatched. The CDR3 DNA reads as TGCAGCGTGGTGACTAGCGGGAATAACAATGAGCAGTTCTTC. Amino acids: CSVVTSGNNNEQFF.

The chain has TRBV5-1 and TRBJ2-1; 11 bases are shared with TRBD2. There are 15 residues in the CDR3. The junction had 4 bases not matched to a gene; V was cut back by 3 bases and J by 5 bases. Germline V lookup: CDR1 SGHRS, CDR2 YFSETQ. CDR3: CASSYISGRDNEQFF. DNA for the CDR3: TGCGCCAGCAGCTACATTAGCGGGAGGGACAATGAGCAGTTCTTC.

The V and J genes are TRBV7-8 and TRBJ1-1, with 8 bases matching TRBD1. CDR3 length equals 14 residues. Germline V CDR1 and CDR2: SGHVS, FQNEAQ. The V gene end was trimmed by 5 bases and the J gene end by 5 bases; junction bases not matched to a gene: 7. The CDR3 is CASSPNRGGTEAFF. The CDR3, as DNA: TGTGCCAGCAGCCCGAACAGGGGGGGTACTGAAGCTTTCTTT.

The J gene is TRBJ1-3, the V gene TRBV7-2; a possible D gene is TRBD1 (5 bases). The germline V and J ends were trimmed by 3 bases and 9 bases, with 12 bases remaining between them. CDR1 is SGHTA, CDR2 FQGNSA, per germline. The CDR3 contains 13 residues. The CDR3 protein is CASSLGQGGTIYF. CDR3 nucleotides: TGTGCCAGCAGCTTGGGGCAGGGTGGCACCATATATTTT. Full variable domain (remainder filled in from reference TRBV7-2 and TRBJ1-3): GAGVSQSPSNKVTEKGKDVELRCDPISGHTALYWYRQSLGQGLEFLIYFQGNSAPDKSGLPSDRFSAERTGGSVSTLTIQRTQQEDSAVYLCASSLGQGGTIYFGEGSWLTVV.

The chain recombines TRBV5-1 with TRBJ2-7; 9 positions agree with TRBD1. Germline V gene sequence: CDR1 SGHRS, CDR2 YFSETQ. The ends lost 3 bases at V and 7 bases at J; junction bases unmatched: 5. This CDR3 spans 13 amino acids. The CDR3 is CASSSGGQGEQYF. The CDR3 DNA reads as TGCGCCAGCAGCTCCGGGGGACAGGGAGAGCAGTACTTC.

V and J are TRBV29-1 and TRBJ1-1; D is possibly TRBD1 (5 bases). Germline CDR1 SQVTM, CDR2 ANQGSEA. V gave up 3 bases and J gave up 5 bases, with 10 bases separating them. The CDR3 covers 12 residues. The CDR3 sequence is CSVDNGGTEAFF. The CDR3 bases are TGCAGCGTTGATAATGGGGGGACTGAAGCTTTCTTT.

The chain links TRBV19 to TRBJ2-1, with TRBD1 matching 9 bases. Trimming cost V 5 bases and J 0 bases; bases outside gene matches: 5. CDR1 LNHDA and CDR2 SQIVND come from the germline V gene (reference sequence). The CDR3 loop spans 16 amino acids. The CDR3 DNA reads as TGTGCCAGTAGTGGACAGGGGACAAGCTCCTACAATGAGCAGTTCTTC. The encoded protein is CASSGQGTSSYNEQFF.

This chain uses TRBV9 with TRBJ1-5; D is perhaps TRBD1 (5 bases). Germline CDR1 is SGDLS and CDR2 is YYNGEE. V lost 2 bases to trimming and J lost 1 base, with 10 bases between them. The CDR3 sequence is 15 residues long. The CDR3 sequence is CASSVGGASNQPQHF. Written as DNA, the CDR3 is TGTGCCAGCAGCGTCGGCGGGGCCAGCAATCAGCCCCAGCATTTT.

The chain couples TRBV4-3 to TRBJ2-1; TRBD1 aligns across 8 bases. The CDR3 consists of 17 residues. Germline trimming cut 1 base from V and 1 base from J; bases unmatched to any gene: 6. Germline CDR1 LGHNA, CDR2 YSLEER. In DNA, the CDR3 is TGCGCCAGCAGCCAAGGTTCCGGGACAGGTTCCTACAATGAGCAGTTCTTC. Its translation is CASSQGSGTGSYNEQFF.

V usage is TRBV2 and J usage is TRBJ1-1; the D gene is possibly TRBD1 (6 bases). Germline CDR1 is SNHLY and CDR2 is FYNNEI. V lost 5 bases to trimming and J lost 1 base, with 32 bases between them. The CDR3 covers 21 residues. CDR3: CASSIQGGWESTWGRNTEAFF. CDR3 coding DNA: TGTGCCAGCAGTATACAGGGAGGGTGGGAGAGCACTTGGGGGAGGAACACTGAAGCTTTCTTT.

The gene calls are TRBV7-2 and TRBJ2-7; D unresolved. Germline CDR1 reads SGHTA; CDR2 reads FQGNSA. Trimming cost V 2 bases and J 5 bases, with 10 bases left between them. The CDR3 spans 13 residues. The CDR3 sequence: CASSLLRVDEQYF. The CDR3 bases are TGTGCCAGCAGCTTATTACGGGTCGACGAGCAGTACTTC.

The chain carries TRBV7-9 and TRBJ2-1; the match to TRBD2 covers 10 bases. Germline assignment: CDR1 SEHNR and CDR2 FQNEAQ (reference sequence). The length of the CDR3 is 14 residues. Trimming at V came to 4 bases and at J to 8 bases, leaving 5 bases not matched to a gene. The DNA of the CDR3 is TGTGCCAGCAGCTCCCTAGCGGGAGAGGATGAGCAGTTCTTC. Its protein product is CASSSLAGEDEQFF. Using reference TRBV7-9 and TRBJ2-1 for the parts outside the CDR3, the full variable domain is DTGVSQNPRHKITKRGQNVTFRCDPISEHNRLYWYRQTLGQGPEFLTYFQNEAQLEKSRLLSDRFSAERPKGSFSTLEIQRTEQGDSAMYLCASSSLAGEDEQFFGPGTRLTVL.

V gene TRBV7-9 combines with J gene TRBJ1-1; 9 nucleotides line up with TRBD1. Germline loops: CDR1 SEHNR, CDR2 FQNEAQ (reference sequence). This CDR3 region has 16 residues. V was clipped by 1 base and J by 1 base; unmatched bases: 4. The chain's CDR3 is CASSLDAGQGNTEAFF. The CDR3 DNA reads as TGTGCCAGCAGCTTAGATGCGGGACAGGGGAACACTGAAGCTTTCTTT.